Listed below are T cell receptor beta chains from one sample, sequenced in a study of early T cells in non-severe SARS-CoV-2 infection. TCRdb reprocessed the 5' RACE reads with MiXCR, giving one entry per CDR3 protein. The table has 97,000 or so distinct CDR3 sequences, around 13% seen once; the top ten hold roughly 6.2%. The sequenced material came from whole blood. Receptors were obtained from an adult who was a healthcare worker with PCR-confirmed SARS-CoV-2 infection or an uninfected control (not recorded which). The CDR3 runs from the conserved cysteine through the conserved F or W. Fields, in order: D gene, clone size, V gene, J gene, CDR3 DNA, CDR3 protein. D genes are given only for firm matches. Clone size appears in some rows only: once, few, many, or a class for an expanded clone.

d_call: .; clone_size: .; v_call: TRBV11-2; j_call: TRBJ2-2; cdr3_nt: TGTGCCAGCAGCCTACTCCCGGTTGACTTGGGTACCGGGGAGCTGTTTTTT; cdr3_aa: CASSLLPVDLGTGELFF
d_call: .; clone_size: many; v_call: TRBV5-4; j_call: TRBJ2-3; cdr3_nt: TGTGCCAGCAGCGCCCCCGACAGACTCACAGATACGCAGTATTTT; cdr3_aa: CASSAPDRLTDTQYF
d_call: .; clone_size: few; v_call: TRBV5-6; j_call: TRBJ2-4; cdr3_nt: TGTGCCAGCAGTCCGACCAGCCGCGCCCGCATTCAGTACTTC; cdr3_aa: CASSPTSRARIQYF
d_call: .; clone_size: .; v_call: TRBV7-6; j_call: TRBJ2-3; cdr3_nt: TGTGCCAGCAGAGCTAACGTGGTAGCCACAGATACGCAGTATTTT; cdr3_aa: CASRANVVATDTQYF
d_call: TRBD1; clone_size: few; v_call: TRBV19; j_call: TRBJ2-4; cdr3_nt: TGTGCCAGTAGTGCGCAGGGGGCTAACATTCAGTACTTC; cdr3_aa: CASSAQGANIQYF
d_call: .; clone_size: .; v_call: TRBV7-2; j_call: TRBJ2-3; cdr3_nt: TGTGCCAGCAGCTACTTCGGCACAGATACGCAGTATTTT; cdr3_aa: CASSYFGTDTQYF
d_call: .; clone_size: few; v_call: TRBV2; j_call: TRBJ2-2; cdr3_nt: TGTGCCAGCGCCAAGGATGTCACCGGGGAGCTGTTTTTT; cdr3_aa: CASAKDVTGELFF
d_call: TRBD1; clone_size: many; v_call: TRBV5-1; j_call: TRBJ1-4; cdr3_nt: TGCGCCAGCACCAACGGGGACAGGGGAAGTGAAAAACTGTTTTTT; cdr3_aa: CASTNGDRGSEKLFF
d_call: .; clone_size: few; v_call: TRBV5-1; j_call: TRBJ1-6; cdr3_nt: TGCGCCAGCAGCTTGGGTCGTCAGGATGCGTCACCCCTCCACTTT; cdr3_aa: CASSLGRQDASPLHF
d_call: TRBD1; clone_size: few; v_call: TRBV29-1; j_call: TRBJ2-3; cdr3_nt: TGCAGCGTTGAGGGTGGGACAGGACGCACAGATACGCAGTATTTT; cdr3_aa: CSVEGGTGRTDTQYF
d_call: .; clone_size: .; v_call: TRBV4-1; j_call: TRBJ2-1; cdr3_nt: TGCGCCAGCAGCCACCCACTACATAAAGACGAGCAGTTCTTC; cdr3_aa: CASSHPLHKDEQFF
d_call: TRBD2; clone_size: many; v_call: TRBV6-2/TRBV6-3; j_call: TRBJ2-3; cdr3_nt: TGTGCCAGCAGTCCTTCCAGCGGGAGGGTCACAGATACGCAGTATTTT; cdr3_aa: CASSPSSGRVTDTQYF
d_call: .; clone_size: few; v_call: TRBV6-2/TRBV6-3; j_call: TRBJ2-1; cdr3_nt: TGTGCCAGCAGAATAGGGGGAGGGCCAAGTGAGCAGTTCTTC; cdr3_aa: CASRIGGGPSEQFF
d_call: .; clone_size: many; v_call: TRBV6-5; j_call: TRBJ2-1; cdr3_nt: TGTGCCAGCAGTCACAAGGTCGGGGGTGGCGAGCAGTTCTTC; cdr3_aa: CASSHKVGGGEQFF
d_call: .; clone_size: many; v_call: TRBV20-1; j_call: TRBJ2-1; cdr3_nt: TGCAGTGCCAAACGCAGAATAGCGGCTTTTGGGGAGCAGTTCTTC; cdr3_aa: CSAKRRIAAFGEQFF
d_call: TRBD2; clone_size: .; v_call: TRBV4-1; j_call: TRBJ2-2; cdr3_nt: TGCGCCAGCAGCCAAACCCTAGCGGGGACCGGGGAGCTGTTTTTT; cdr3_aa: CASSQTLAGTGELFF
d_call: .; clone_size: few; v_call: TRBV20-1; j_call: TRBJ2-4; cdr3_nt: TGCAGTGCCAGAGGGGAGACCAAAAACATTCAGTACTTC; cdr3_aa: CSARGETKNIQYF
d_call: TRBD2; clone_size: .; v_call: TRBV7-2; j_call: TRBJ2-1; cdr3_nt: TGTGCCAGCAGCTTATGGGTTTCGACTAGCGGAGCCAATGAGCAGTTCTTC; cdr3_aa: CASSLWVSTSGANEQFF
d_call: .; clone_size: .; v_call: TRBV6-6; j_call: TRBJ2-7; cdr3_nt: TGTGCCAGCAGTTACTCCCCGTACGAGCAGTACTTC; cdr3_aa: CASSYSPYEQYF
d_call: .; clone_size: .; v_call: TRBV7-9; j_call: TRBJ2-7; cdr3_nt: TGTGCCAGCAGAATCGACGGCCCGGGAGAGCAGTACTTC; cdr3_aa: CASRIDGPGEQYF
d_call: .; clone_size: .; v_call: TRBV15; j_call: TRBJ2-5; cdr3_nt: TGTGCCACCAGCCGAACGGTAGCGGTAGCGACCCAGTACTTC; cdr3_aa: CATSRTVAVATQYF
d_call: TRBD2; clone_size: many; v_call: TRBV7-6; j_call: TRBJ2-7; cdr3_nt: TGTGCCAGCAGCTTAGTAGCGGGACCAGGTCGCGAGCAGTACTTC; cdr3_aa: CASSLVAGPGREQYF
d_call: TRBD1; clone_size: many; v_call: TRBV7-3; j_call: TRBJ2-1; cdr3_nt: TGTGCCAGCAGCTTAGGGACAGGGGGAGGTGTGTTCTTC; cdr3_aa: CASSLGTGGGVFF
d_call: .; clone_size: .; v_call: TRBV28; j_call: TRBJ1-2; cdr3_nt: TGTGCCAGCAGTTTAGGTCAGGCTAACTATGGCTACACCTTC; cdr3_aa: CASSLGQANYGYTF
d_call: .; clone_size: few; v_call: TRBV2; j_call: TRBJ2-7; cdr3_nt: TGTGCCAGCAACGTAGGGGAGAGGACCGAGCAGTACTTC; cdr3_aa: CASNVGERTEQYF
d_call: .; clone_size: few; v_call: TRBV6-5; j_call: TRBJ2-3; cdr3_nt: TGTGCCAGCAGTTTACCGGGCACAGATACGCAGTATTTT; cdr3_aa: CASSLPGTDTQYF
d_call: TRBD1; clone_size: few; v_call: TRBV20-1; j_call: TRBJ1-2; cdr3_nt: TGCAGTGCTAGGGGACAGACCAATAACTATGGCTACACCTTC; cdr3_aa: CSARGQTNNYGYTF
d_call: .; clone_size: .; v_call: TRBV5-1; j_call: TRBJ1-2; cdr3_nt: TGCGCCAGCAGCTTGGGGGGAGAGTATGGCTACACCTTC; cdr3_aa: CASSLGGEYGYTF
d_call: .; clone_size: many; v_call: TRBV3-1; j_call: TRBJ2-5; cdr3_nt: TGTGCCAGCAGCCATGGGGGAGGAGGGGAGACCCAGTACTTC; cdr3_aa: CASSHGGGGETQYF
d_call: TRBD2; clone_size: few; v_call: TRBV29-1; j_call: TRBJ2-1; cdr3_nt: TGCAGCGTTGAAGCGGGAGGGCTAGGCAATGAGCAGTTCTTC; cdr3_aa: CSVEAGGLGNEQFF